This T cell receptor (beta chain) is from a study of radiotherapy plus CTLA-4 blockade in lung cancer. Using immunoSEQ multiplex PCR, the repertoire was profiled, and TCRdb retains in-frame clones only, with some absent. The sample lists tens of thousands of clones; under 85% were seen once. The TCR was taken from a human donor with non-small cell lung cancer who had a partial response to radiotherapy plus ipilimumab. The sample here was peripheral blood, taken from a patient treated with radiotherapy plus ipilimumab.

CDR3 DNA sequence: TGTGCCAGCAGTGACTGGCAATTATCCTACGAGCAGTACTTC. This encodes CASSDWQLSYEQYF. This sequence joins TRBV2 and TRBJ2-7; D remains unclear. V lost 3 bases to trimming and J lost 1 base, with 10 bases between them. Germline V gene lookup returns CDR1 SNHLY and CDR2 FYNNEI. The CDR3 contains 14 residues.